The clone carrying this T cell receptor beta chain was found a few times. This sample was included in a study of human T cells and chemical hapten exposure. The overall study: The study enrolled mostly female patients with alopecia areata, totalis or universalis.

TCRdb reanalysed the RACE reads using MiXCR and keeps one entry per CDR3 protein. Of around 250,000 distinct CDR3 sequences listed, approximately 8.6% are singletons. Trimming left V 5 bases short and J 6 bases short, with 18 bases between. There are 15 residues in the CDR3. Germline CDR1 and CDR2: LNHDA and SQIVND (reference sequence). As for time point: pre-sensitization, week 0. The treatment is: therapeutic diphenylcyclopropenone sensitization with weekly scalp DPC. The specimen was whole blood, collected in connection with sensitization to the hapten diphenylcyclopropenone (DPC). The V call is TRBV19, the J call TRBJ2-3; maybe TRBD2 (6 bases). The sequence was collected from a middle-aged woman with alopecia areata. Some clones in this sample may be carry-over from other donors' samples. The CDR3 region has the DNA TGTGCCAGTAGTTCCCTGACAGCTGGAGGGGATACGCAGTATTTT. This encodes CASSSLTAGGDTQYF.